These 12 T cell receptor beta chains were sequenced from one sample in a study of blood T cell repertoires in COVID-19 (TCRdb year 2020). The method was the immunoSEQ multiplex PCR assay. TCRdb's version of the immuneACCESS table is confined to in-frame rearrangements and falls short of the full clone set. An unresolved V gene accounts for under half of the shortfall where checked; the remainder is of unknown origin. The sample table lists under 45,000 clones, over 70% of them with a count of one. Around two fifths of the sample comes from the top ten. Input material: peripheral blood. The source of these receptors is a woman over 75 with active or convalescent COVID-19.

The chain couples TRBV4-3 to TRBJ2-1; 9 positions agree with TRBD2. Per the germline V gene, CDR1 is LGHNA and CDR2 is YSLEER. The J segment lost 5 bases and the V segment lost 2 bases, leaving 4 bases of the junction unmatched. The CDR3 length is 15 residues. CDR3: CASSQSGRNDNEQFF. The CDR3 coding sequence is TGCGCCAGCAGCCAAAGCGGGAGGAACGACAATGAGCAGTTCTTC.

CDR3 region: CASSVGPAGTANTGELFF. In DNA form, the CDR3 reads TGTGCCAGCAGCGTAGGACCCGCCGGGACAGCGAACACCGGGGAGCTGTTTTTT. J is TRBJ2-2 and V is TRBV9; 7 bases line up with TRBD1. Trimming took 0 bases from V and 0 from J; bases not matched to a gene: 8. The CDR3 covers 18 residues. CDR1 is SGDLS, CDR2 YYNGEE, per germline. Full variable domain (outside the CDR3, taken from reference TRBV9 and TRBJ2-2): DSGVTQTPKHLITATGQRVTLRCSPRSGDLSVYWYQQSLDQGLQFLIQYYNGEERAKGNILERFSAQQFPDLHSELNLSSLELGDSALYFCASSVGPAGTANTGELFFGEGSRLTVL.

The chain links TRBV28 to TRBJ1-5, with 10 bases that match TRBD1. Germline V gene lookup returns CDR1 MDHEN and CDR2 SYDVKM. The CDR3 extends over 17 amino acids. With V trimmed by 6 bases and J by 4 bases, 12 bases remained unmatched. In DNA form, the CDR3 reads TGTGCCAGCAGCCCATCCGGGACAGGGGACCGAAATCAGCCCCAGCATTTT. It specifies CASSPSGTGDRNQPQHF.

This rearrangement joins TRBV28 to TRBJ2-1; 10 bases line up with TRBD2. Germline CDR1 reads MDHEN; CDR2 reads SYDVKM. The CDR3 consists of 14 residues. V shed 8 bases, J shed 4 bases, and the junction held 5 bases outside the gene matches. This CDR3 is CASFSSGSYNEQFF. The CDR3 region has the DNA TGTGCCAGCTTTTCTAGCGGGAGTTACAATGAGCAGTTCTTC.

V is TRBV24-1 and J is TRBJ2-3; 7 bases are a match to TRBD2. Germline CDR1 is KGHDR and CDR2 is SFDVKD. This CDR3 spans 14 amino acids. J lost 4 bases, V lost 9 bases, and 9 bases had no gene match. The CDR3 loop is CATQQRDWADTQYF. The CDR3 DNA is TGTGCCACCCAACAGCGGGACTGGGCAGATACGCAGTATTTT.

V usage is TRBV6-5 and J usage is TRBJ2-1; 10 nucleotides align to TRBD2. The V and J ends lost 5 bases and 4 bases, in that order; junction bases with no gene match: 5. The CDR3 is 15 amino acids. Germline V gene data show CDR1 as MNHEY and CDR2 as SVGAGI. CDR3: CASSRTSGAYNEQFF. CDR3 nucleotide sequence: TGTGCCAGCAGTCGGACTAGCGGAGCGTACAATGAGCAGTTCTTC.

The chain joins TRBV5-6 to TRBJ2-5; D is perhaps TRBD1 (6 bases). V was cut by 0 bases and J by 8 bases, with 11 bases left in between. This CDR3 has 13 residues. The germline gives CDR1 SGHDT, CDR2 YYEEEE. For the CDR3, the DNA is TGTGCCAGCAGCTTGGGAACAGGGAATACCCAGTACTTC. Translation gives CASSLGTGNTQYF.

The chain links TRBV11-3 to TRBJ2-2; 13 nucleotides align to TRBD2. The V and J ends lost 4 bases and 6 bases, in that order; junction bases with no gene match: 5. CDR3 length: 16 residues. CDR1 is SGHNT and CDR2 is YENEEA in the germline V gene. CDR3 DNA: TGTGCCAGCAGCTCCGGGACTAGCGGGATCCCCGGGGAGCTGTTTTTT. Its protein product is CASSSGTSGIPGELFF.

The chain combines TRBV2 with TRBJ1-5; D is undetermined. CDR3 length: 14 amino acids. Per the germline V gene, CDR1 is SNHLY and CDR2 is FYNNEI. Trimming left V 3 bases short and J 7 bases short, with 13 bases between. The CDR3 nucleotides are TGTGCCAGCAGTGAGTTAGGCGGAGGCCAGCCCCAGCATTTT. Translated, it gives CASSELGGGQPQHF.

CDR3 bases: TGTGCCAGCAGCCGGGGACTAGCGGGGTCCTACAATGAGCAGTTCTTC. It encodes CASSRGLAGSYNEQFF. The V gene is TRBV28, the J gene TRBJ2-1, with 13 bases lining up with TRBD2. CDR1 and CDR2 from the germline V gene are MDHEN and SYDVKM. The CDR3 is 16 residues long. J lost 1 base, V lost 6 bases, and 3 bases had no gene match.

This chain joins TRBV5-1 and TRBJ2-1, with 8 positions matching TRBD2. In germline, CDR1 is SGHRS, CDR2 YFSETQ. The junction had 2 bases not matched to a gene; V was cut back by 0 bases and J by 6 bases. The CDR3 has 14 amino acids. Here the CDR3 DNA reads TGCGCCAGCAGCTTGGCCGGGACTAGCAATGAGCAGTTCTTC. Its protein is CASSLAGTSNEQFF.

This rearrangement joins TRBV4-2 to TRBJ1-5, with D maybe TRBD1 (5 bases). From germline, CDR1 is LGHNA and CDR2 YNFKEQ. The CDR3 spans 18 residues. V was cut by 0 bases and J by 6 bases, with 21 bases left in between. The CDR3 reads CASSQDSLQGIVTQPQHF. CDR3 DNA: TGTGCCAGCAGCCAAGACTCCTTGCAGGGAATCGTAACTCAGCCCCAGCATTTT.